One and the same sample provided the 29 T cell receptor beta chains below, sequenced in a study of blood T cell repertoires in COVID-19. Produced via immunoSEQ multiplex PCR; TCRdb's table is partial and in-frame only. Found here are about 200,000 clones, about 80% of them singletons; the top ten hold more than 4.5%. Sample: PBMCs or T cells enriched from blood (not recorded which). These receptors all come from a woman aged 45-60 years who had been exposed to COVID-19.

The sample holds one count of this clone. This chain connects TRBV5-1 to TRBJ2-1; weak D call: TRBD2 (6 bases). V was trimmed by 0 bases and J by 5 bases, leaving 15 bases between them. This CDR3 contains 16 residues. Germline V gives CDR1 SGHRS, CDR2 YFSETQ. CDR3 bases: TGCGCCAGCAGCTTGGCCCTAACCGGGACTGACAATGAGCAGTTCTTC. Its translation is CASSLALTGTDNEQFF.

The rearrangement uses TRBV18 and TRBJ2-4; a possible D gene is TRBD1 (6 bases). The CDR3 loop spans 16 amino acids. CDR1 and CDR2 from the germline V gene are KGHSH and LQKENI. The V and J ends lost 1 base and 3 bases respectively, with 13 bases between them. CDR3: CASSPRGPAGKNIQYF. As DNA, the CDR3 is TGTGCCAGCTCACCACGGGGGCCAGCAGGCAAAAACATTCAGTACTTC.

This sequence joins TRBV11-2 and TRBJ2-2; D is possibly TRBD2 (5 bases). The V gene's germline CDR1 is SGHAT and CDR2 FQNNGV. The CDR3 is 15 amino acids. V was cut by 7 bases and J by 3 bases, with 15 bases left in between. This CDR3 is CASTLGEFHTGELFF. Here the CDR3 DNA reads TGTGCCAGCACCCTTGGGGAGTTTCACACCGGGGAGCTGTTTTTT.

This clone was counted a few times. The chain recombines TRBV9 with TRBJ2-5; 7 bases fit TRBD2. The trim removed 0 bases at V and 4 bases at J, leaving 6 bases unmatched. Germline V gene data show CDR1 as SGDLS and CDR2 as YYNGEE. The CDR3 extends over 15 amino acids. The CDR3 region is CASSVAHGGLETQYF. The CDR3 bases are TGTGCCAGCAGCGTAGCGCACGGGGGGTTAGAGACCCAGTACTTC.

The chain joins TRBV28 to TRBJ1-3; 7 bases agree with TRBD1. This CDR3 region has 14 residues. The V and J ends lost 4 bases and 8 bases, in that order; junction bases with no gene match: 8. Germline V gene lookup returns CDR1 MDHEN and CDR2 SYDVKM. CDR3 nucleotides: TGTGCCAGCAGTTCTTGGACAGGATGGTACACCATATATTTT. It encodes CASSSWTGWYTIYF.

The chain joins TRBV5-1 to TRBJ1-4, with 10 positions matching TRBD1. Germline-derived CDR1 and CDR2 are SGHRS and YFSETQ. V shed 0 bases, J shed 8 bases, and the junction held 4 bases outside the gene matches. The length of the CDR3 is 15 residues. The CDR3 DNA is TGCGCCAGCAGCTTGGGGGACAGGGGAAGGGAAAAACTGTTTTTT. Translated, it gives CASSLGDRGREKLFF.

For this clone: At one of its ends the junction is not consistent with the germline gene, which may arise from a read error. Written as DNA, the CDR3 is TGTGCCAGCAGTGACCCCGGGACAGGCCGTAACACAGAAGCTTTCTTT. As protein: CASSDPGTGRNTEAFF. V usage is TRBV6-1 and J usage is TRBJ1-1, with TRBD1 matching over 8 bases. CDR3 length equals 16 residues. Per germline, CDR1 MNHNS and CDR2 SASEGT.

This clone was picked up a small number of times. V usage is TRBV18 and J usage is TRBJ2-6; 8 nucleotides align to TRBD1. The junction had 13 bases not matched to a gene; V was cut back by 7 bases and J by 2 bases. This CDR3 spans 18 amino acids. Germline V gives CDR1 KGHSH, CDR2 LQKENI. CDR3 bases: TGTGCCAGCTTCCAGATCGCAGGGGGCGTAACTGGGGCCAACGTCCTGACTTTC. Residues: CASFQIAGGVTGANVLTF.

Concerning this clone itself: Distinct nucleotide sequences in the sample also encode this CDR3. The chain joins TRBV29-1 to TRBJ1-2, with a possible D match to TRBD1 (5 bases). The CDR3 is 11 amino acids. The V gene lost 3 bases and the J gene lost 8 bases, with 10 bases spanning the gap. Looked up from germline, CDR1 is SQVTM and CDR2 is ANQGSEA. This chain's CDR3 is CSVEGGVGYTF. Here the CDR3 DNA reads TGCAGCGTTGAGGGGGGGGTAGGCTACACCTTC.

The chain employs TRBV7-8 and TRBJ2-5, with 8 nucleotides matching TRBD1. CDR3 size: 15 residues. V dropped 5 bases and J dropped 5; count of bases not matched to a gene: 10. Germline V lookup: CDR1 SGHVS, CDR2 FQNEAQ. The CDR3: CASSPPGTGGETQYF. CDR3 nucleotides: TGTGCCAGCAGCCCGCCCGGGACAGGAGGGGAGACCCAGTACTTC.

The J gene is TRBJ1-1, the V gene TRBV6-5, with a possible D match to TRBD1 (5 bases). Germline V CDR1 and CDR2: MNHEY, SVGAGI. This CDR3 has 13 amino acids. V was pared by 11 bases and J by 0 bases, with 13 bases between. CDR3 bases: TGTGCCGGGGGGAACCAGCTGAACACTGAAGCTTTCTTT. This codes for CAGGNQLNTEAFF.

This clone was seen only once. This sequence joins TRBV29-1 and TRBJ2-7, with D uncertain. Trimming pared 7 bases from V and 3 bases from J, leaving 13 bases between. The CDR3 has 12 residues. Germline values: CDR1 SQVTM, CDR2 ANQGSEA. DNA for the CDR3: TGCAGCGCCCGGCGAGGTCTCTACGAGCAGTACTTC. It specifies CSARRGLYEQYF.

The chain is built from TRBV6-6 and TRBJ2-2; 9 positions match TRBD2. CDR3 length equals 15 residues. The junction had 8 bases not matched to a gene; V was cut back by 8 bases and J by 4 bases. Germline CDR1 MNHNY, CDR2 SVGAGI (reference sequence). CDR3 bases: TGTGCCAGCTGGCGCGGGGGGGCCCTCACCGGGGAGCTGTTTTTT. As protein: CASWRGGALTGELFF.

This clone was detected only once. The V gene is TRBV27, the J gene TRBJ2-3; perhaps TRBD2 as D (6 bases). Germline V gene sequence: CDR1 MNHEY, CDR2 SMNVEV (reference sequence). V was trimmed by 6 bases and J by 2 bases, leaving 12 bases between them. The CDR3 is made up of 14 amino acids. CDR3 amino acids: CASRLLAFTDTQYF. In DNA form, the CDR3 reads TGTGCCAGCAGACTACTAGCCTTCACAGATACGCAGTATTTT.

The gene calls are TRBV2 and TRBJ1-1, with 7 bases that match TRBD1. CDR1 SNHLY and CDR2 FYNNEI come from the germline V gene. Unmatched junction bases numbered 5, after V lost 9 bases and J lost 4 bases. This CDR3 has 12 residues. The CDR3 DNA sequence: TGTGCCAGAAGAGGGGGCGTCACTGAAGCTTTCTTT. Residues: CARRGGVTEAFF.

With regard to this clone: Other DNA variants within this sample encode the same CDR3. The rearrangement links TRBV29-1 to TRBJ2-2, with 9 bases matching TRBD2. With V trimmed by 4 bases and J by 6 bases, 3 bases remained unmatched. The CDR3 has 13 amino acids. Germline V gives CDR1 SQVTM, CDR2 ANQGSEA. CDR3 amino acids: CSVGTSDAGELFF. CDR3 in DNA: TGCAGCGTTGGGACTAGCGATGCCGGGGAGCTGTTTTTT.

This clone turned up a few times. The chain recombines TRBV5-5 with TRBJ1-2; D is possibly TRBD1 (5 bases). The CDR3 covers 12 residues. The germline V gene has CDR1 SGHKS and CDR2 YYEKEE (reference sequence). Deletions cut 4 bases from V and 8 bases from J, with 12 bases between. CDR3 coding DNA: TGTGCCAGCAGCATCGGGGGGGACGGCTACACCTTC. Amino acid sequence: CASSIGGDGYTF. The full variable domain, with the rest looked up from reference TRBV5-5 and TRBJ1-2, is DAGVTQSPTHLIKTRGQQVTLRCSPISGHKSVSWYQQVLGQGPQFIFQYYEKEERGRGNFPDRFSARQFPNYSSELNVNALLLGDSALYLCASSIGGDGYTFGSGTRLTVV.

CDR3: CASSWGGFLNTEAFF. CDR3 in DNA: TGTGCCAGCAGCTGGGGGGGATTTCTGAACACTGAAGCTTTCTTT. The chain recombines TRBV7-2 with TRBJ1-1; possibly TRBD1 for D (5 bases). V shed 4 bases and J shed 0 bases, with 12 bases lying between them. Germline V gene lookup returns CDR1 SGHTA and CDR2 FQGNSA. This CDR3 has 15 amino acids.

This rearrangement joins TRBV4-2 to TRBJ2-3; tentative D call: TRBD1 (6 bases). This CDR3 is built from 15 residues. Trimming left V 0 bases short and J 5 bases short, with 12 bases between. Looked up from germline, CDR1 is LGHNA and CDR2 is YNFKEQ. CDR3 coding DNA: TGTGCCAGCAGCCAAGATCCACAGGGCTTAGATACGCAGTATTTT. Protein product: CASSQDPQGLDTQYF.

The chain employs TRBV2 and TRBJ1-2; the D is unclear. The germline V gene encodes CDR1 SNHLY and CDR2 FYNNEI. The V end lost 7 bases, the J end lost 4 bases, and 13 bases lay between the germline ends. CDR3 size: 13 residues. CDR3 bases: TGTGCCAGCACCTCAGACACGGTCTATGGCTACACCTTC. Translated, it gives CASTSDTVYGYTF.

The genes are TRBV5-1 and TRBJ1-6, with 7 nucleotides matching TRBD1. CDR3 length equals 15 residues. V lost 0 bases and J lost 9; bases outside the gene matches: 6. Per germline, CDR1 SGHRS and CDR2 YFSETQ. CDR3 residues: CASSLEGTVRSPLHF. In nucleotides, the CDR3 is TGCGCCAGCAGCTTGGAGGGGACAGTCCGTTCACCCCTCCACTTT.

V usage is TRBV12-3 or TRBV12-4 and J usage is TRBJ1-1, with unresolved D. Trimming removed 5 bases at V and 5 bases at J, with 12 bases between. CDR3 size: 13 residues. The CDR3 bases are TGTGCCAGCAGTCCCCCACGCGAGACTGAAGCTTTCTTT. Its protein is CASSPPRETEAFF.

The chain employs TRBV3-1 (or the pseudogene TRBV3-2) and TRBJ1-3, with D uncertain. The CDR3 sequence is 11 residues long. Germline loops: CDR1 LGHDT, CDR2 YNNKEL (reference sequence). Trimming removed 6 bases from V and 7 bases from J, with 7 bases in between. The CDR3 DNA is TGTGCCAGCAGTCCGGGGAACACCATATATTTT. It is translated as CASSPGNTIYF.

The genes are TRBV4-2 and TRBJ2-5; TRBD2 aligns across 10 bases. The CDR3 has 19 amino acids. CDR1 and CDR2 from the germline V gene are LGHNA and YNFKEQ. Trimming at V came to 4 bases and at J to 5 bases, leaving 19 bases not matched to a gene. CDR3 DNA: TGTGCCAGCAGCCGTGCAGCTAGGCTTACTAGCGGGGACTACGAGACCCAGTACTTC. It yields the protein CASSRAARLTSGDYETQYF.

CDR3 loop: CASSLNYNSPLHF. The CDR3 nucleotides read TGTGCCAGCAGTCTTAACTATAATTCACCCCTCCACTTT. The chain carries TRBV14 and TRBJ1-6, with D hard to call. This CDR3 has 13 amino acids. Germline CDR1 is SGHDN and CDR2 is FVKESK. V lost 6 bases and J 3 bases, leaving 6 bases between the germline ends.

The chain recombines TRBV14 with TRBJ2-3; D possibly corresponds to TRBD1 (5 bases). Germline V gene sequence: CDR1 SGHDN, CDR2 FVKESK. The CDR3 is made up of 13 amino acids. The germline V and J ends were trimmed by 3 bases and 3 bases, with 7 bases remaining between them. CDR3 region: CASSHRQTDTQYF. DNA for the CDR3: TGTGCCAGCAGCCATCGACAGACAGATACGCAGTATTTT. The full variable domain, rest sourced from reference TRBV14 and TRBJ2-3, is EAGVTQFPSHSVIEKGQTVTLRCDPISGHDNLYWYRRVMGKEIKFLLHFVKESKQDESGMPNNRFLAERTGGTYSTLKVQPAELEDSGVYFCASSHRQTDTQYFGPGTRLTVL.

On this clone itself: In the same sample, other DNA sequences code for this CDR3. CDR3 residues: CASSYWGGTEAFF. The DNA for the CDR3 is TGTGCCAGCAGTTACTGGGGAGGCACTGAAGCTTTCTTT. V usage is TRBV6-5 and J usage is TRBJ1-1; D unclear. V was shortened by 1 base and J by 4 bases, with 7 bases between the two germline ends. The germline V gene has CDR1 MNHEY and CDR2 SVGAGI. The CDR3 spans 13 residues.

The V and J genes are TRBV3-1 (or the pseudogene TRBV3-2) and TRBJ1-3; D is possibly TRBD1 (5 bases). Looked up from germline, CDR1 is LGHDT and CDR2 is YNNKEL (reference sequence). The V end lost 1 base, the J end lost 4 bases, and 20 bases lay between the germline ends. CDR3 length: 18 amino acids. The CDR3 reads CASSQVGYSFGAGNTIYF. CDR3 nucleotide sequence: TGTGCCAGCAGCCAAGTAGGCTATTCTTTTGGGGCCGGAAACACCATATATTTT.

The chain uses TRBV2 and TRBJ2-4; possibly TRBD2 for D (5 bases). CDR1 SNHLY and CDR2 FYNNEI come from the germline V gene. The V end was cut by 6 bases, the J end by 3 bases, with 15 bases between. This CDR3 is built from 15 residues. The CDR3 protein is CASRDHGRGKNIQYF. CDR3 bases: TGTGCCAGCAGGGATCATGGACGGGGCAAAAACATTCAGTACTTC.